Presented here are 13 T cell receptor beta chains from one specimen sequenced in a study of blood T cell repertoires in COVID-19. This table comes from immunoSEQ multiplex PCR, and its TCRdb copy is limited to in-frame clones, with some not included. This sample has some 200,000 clones, with around 82% found just once. Sequenced input: peripheral blood. The receptors come from a woman aged 40 to 50 with acute or convalescent COVID-19.

This chain joins TRBV18 and TRBJ1-5; D unresolved. Between the trimmed V and J ends, which lost 5 bases and 5 bases, there was a span of 22 bases. Looked up from germline, CDR1 is KGHSH and CDR2 is LQKENI. There are 17 residues in the CDR3. The CDR3: CASSGSFQDSGYQPQHF. The CDR3 DNA sequence: TGTGCCAGCTCAGGTTCGTTTCAGGATTCTGGGTATCAGCCCCAGCATTTT.

The gene calls are TRBV3-1 (or the pseudogene TRBV3-2) and TRBJ1-2; D unclear. Between the trimmed V and J ends, which lost 0 bases and 5 bases, there was a span of 10 bases. Germline CDR1 and CDR2: LGHDT and YNNKEL (reference sequence). This CDR3 contains 14 residues. Written as DNA, the CDR3 is TGTGCCAGCAGCCAAGACAGGACTTCGTATGGCTACACCTTC. It is translated as CASSQDRTSYGYTF.

The chain has TRBV27 and TRBJ1-1, with 8 bases aligning to TRBD1. Germline-derived CDR1 and CDR2 are MNHEY and SMNVEV (reference sequence). V lost 1 base, J lost 5 bases, and 9 bases stayed unmatched. The CDR3 contains 16 residues. In nucleotides, the CDR3 is TGTGCCAGCAGTTTATTCGGTCAGGGGGCGGGGACTGAAGCTTTCTTT. This gives the protein CASSLFGQGAGTEAFF.

V is TRBV12-3 or TRBV12-4 and J is TRBJ1-1, with D possibly being TRBD1 (5 bases). This CDR3 has 13 amino acids. V was cut by 3 bases and J by 5 bases, with 10 bases left in between. CDR3 amino acids: CASSLGGKTEAFF. DNA of the CDR3: TGTGCCAGCAGTTTGGGGGGAAAGACTGAAGCTTTCTTT.

This rearrangement joins TRBV20-1 to TRBJ2-5; the D gene is possibly TRBD1 (6 bases). CDR1 is DFQATT, CDR2 SNEGSKA, per germline (reference sequence). This CDR3 contains 11 residues. Trimming took 4 bases from V and 5 from J, leaving 8 bases between them. CDR3 loop: CSAITGETQYF. CDR3 nucleotides: TGCAGTGCTATCACAGGGGAGACCCAGTACTTC.

In this sample, this clone turned up a few times. The chain links TRBV19 to TRBJ1-5; 7 positions match TRBD1. Germline trimming cut 4 bases from V and 4 bases from J; bases unmatched to any gene: 4. Germline V lookup: CDR1 LNHDA, CDR2 SQIVND (reference sequence). CDR3 length: 14 amino acids. CDR3 residues: CASSSRQGNQPQHF. The CDR3 bases are TGTGCCAGTAGTAGTAGACAGGGAAATCAGCCCCAGCATTTT.

This clone was counted only a few times. The chain couples TRBV7-9 to TRBJ2-7; 7 nucleotides match TRBD1. There are 14 residues in the CDR3. J was trimmed by 5 bases and V by 4 bases; bases with no gene match: 8. The germline gives CDR1 SEHNR, CDR2 FQNEAQ (reference sequence). In nucleotides, the CDR3 is TGTGCCAGCAGCTCTAGCCACAGGGGCCACGAGCAGTACTTC. Translation gives CASSSSHRGHEQYF.

This chain joins TRBV14 and TRBJ1-1; D is perhaps TRBD1 (5 bases). The CDR3 is 14 residues long. Deletions cut 0 bases from V and 4 bases from J, with 9 bases between. Germline CDR1 and CDR2: SGHDN and FVKESK. CDR3 sequence: CASSQESGGTEAFF. The CDR3 region has the DNA TGTGCCAGCAGCCAAGAATCCGGGGGCACTGAAGCTTTCTTT.

V usage is TRBV19 and J usage is TRBJ2-5; 8 nucleotides align to TRBD2. V shed 5 bases, J shed 0 bases, and the junction held 2 bases outside the gene matches. The CDR3 is 14 residues long. Per the germline V gene, CDR1 is LNHDA and CDR2 is SQIVND (reference sequence). The chain's CDR3 is CASSPGGHQETQYF. The CDR3 coding sequence is TGTGCCAGTAGTCCGGGGGGGCACCAAGAGACCCAGTACTTC.

The rearrangement links TRBV10-1 to TRBJ2-5, with 7 bases matching TRBD1. V shed 4 bases, J shed 3 bases, and the junction held 11 bases outside the gene matches. CDR3 length: 16 residues. CDR1 WNHNN and CDR2 SYGVQD come from the germline V gene (reference sequence). CDR3 in DNA: TGCGCCAGCAGTGCTTGTGGGACCGGGACAGAAGAGACCCAGTACTTC. As protein: CASSACGTGTEETQYF.

The rearrangement uses TRBV2 and TRBJ2-7, with a weak D call TRBD2 (6 bases). Germline CDR1 SNHLY, CDR2 FYNNEI. The CDR3 totals 12 residues. The CDR3 DNA reads as TGTAGTACCGGGACTCTGTTCTACGAGCAGTACTTC. Translating it yields CSTGTLFYEQYF.

The chain uses TRBV10-3 and TRBJ2-1; 8 nucleotides align to TRBD2. The trim removed 3 bases at V and 4 bases at J, leaving 5 bases unmatched. The CDR3 is 15 residues long. Per germline, CDR1 ENHRY and CDR2 SYGVKD. The CDR3 DNA sequence: TGTGCCATCAGTGACGGGCTAGCGGGTTACAATGAGCAGTTCTTC. Its protein is CAISDGLAGYNEQFF.

Written as DNA, the CDR3 is TGTGCCAGCAGCTTAGTGACGGGAAGGGAGACCCAGTACTTC. Its protein product is CASSLVTGRETQYF. The J gene is TRBJ2-5, the V gene TRBV7-9; tentative D call: TRBD2 (5 bases). CDR3 length: 14 residues. The germline V gene encodes CDR1 SEHNR and CDR2 FQNEAQ (reference sequence). V lost 1 base and J 5 bases, leaving 11 bases between the germline ends.